Detailed here is one T cell receptor (beta chain). The sample belongs to a study of OX40 agonist ivuxolimab in advanced cancers. Repertoires were generated with immunoSEQ multiplex PCR, while TCRdb's copy carries only in-frame clones and drops some. The data show tens of thousands of clones, approximately 85% seen once. The CDR3 loop spans 13 amino acids. Trimming removed 4 bases at V and 12 bases at J, with 20 bases between. Germline CDR1 SGDLS, CDR2 YYNGEE. The TCR was taken from an adult with an advanced solid tumor such as melanoma, head and neck, liver or kidney cancer. The rearrangement uses TRBV9 and TRBJ2-7; D is ambiguous. The input for sequencing was CD4+ or CD8+ T cells sorted from blood, taken in a trial of the OX40 agonist ivuxolimab. CDR3 nucleotides: TGTGCCAGCAGCTTGGGCGTCCCGGAGAGCACGTACTTC. Translating gives CASSLGVPESTYF. Full variable domain (outside the CDR3, taken from reference TRBV9 and TRBJ2-7): DSGVTQTPKHLITATGQRVTLRCSPRSGDLSVYWYQQSLDQGLQFLIQYYNGEERAKGNILERFSAQQFPDLHSELNLSSLELGDSALYFCASSLGVPESTYFGPGTRLTVT.